The next 22 T cell receptor beta chains were all read from a single sample in a study of early T cells in non-severe SARS-CoV-2 infection (dated by TCRdb to about 2021). Library creation used 5' RACE. These reads were obtained on a NextSeq 500. Starting from the raw public reads, TCRdb applied fastp trimming at Q25, assembled clones with MiXCR and retained in-frame beta chains. Merged by CDR3 protein, the rows form single entries marked with the most common genes and DNA. This sample holds roughly 45,000 distinct CDR3 sequences; 11% were observed only once. The ten most abundant clones make up just over 20% of the sample. Sequencing was performed on whole blood. The receptor set was obtained from an adult who was a healthcare worker with PCR-confirmed SARS-CoV-2 infection or an uninfected control (not recorded which).

This clonotype was recorded at least ten times. V usage is TRBV12-3 or TRBV12-4 and J usage is TRBJ1-1, with D unclear. Trimming removed 7 bases from V and 1 base from J, with 10 bases in between. This CDR3 has 13 residues. The CDR3 DNA follows: TGTGCCAGCACGGAACCCTCGAACACTGAAGCTTTCTTT. Translation gives CASTEPSNTEAFF.

This clonotype was seen a few times. The J gene is TRBJ2-7, the V gene TRBV5-1; D might be TRBD2 (5 bases). V was cut by 4 bases and J by 5 bases, with 16 bases left in between. This CDR3 region has 14 residues. Germline V gene lookup returns CDR1 SGHRS and CDR2 YFSETQ. CDR3 sequence (DNA): TGCGCCAGCAGCAGCCTACTAGAGTCCGACGAGCAGTACTTC. Protein sequence: CASSSLLESDEQYF.

There are a few counts of this clonotype. The chain couples TRBV5-5 to TRBJ2-4, with D unresolved. The V end lost 2 bases, the J end lost 5 bases, and 14 bases lay between the germline ends. CDR1 SGHKS and CDR2 YYEKEE come from the germline V gene (reference sequence). The CDR3 runs to 15 residues. The CDR3 spells CASSLGQSQQNIQYF. DNA of the CDR3: TGTGCCAGCAGCTTAGGCCAGAGTCAGCAAAACATTCAGTACTTC.

This clonotype was detected many times. The chain is built from TRBV6-1 and TRBJ2-4; unclear D gene. This CDR3 spans 15 amino acids. Per germline, CDR1 MNHNS and CDR2 SASEGT. V gave up 3 bases and J gave up 0 bases, with 9 bases separating them. CDR3 nucleotide sequence: TGTGCCAGCAGTGAGCCCACCCCAGCCAAAAACATTCAGTACTTC. Translation gives CASSEPTPAKNIQYF.

The chain links TRBV5-4 to TRBJ2-2; 9 positions agree with TRBD1. CDR1 and CDR2 from the germline V gene are SGHNT and YYREEE (reference sequence). Losses at the gene ends were 0 bases for V and 4 bases for J; bases not matched to a gene: 1. The CDR3 runs to 15 residues. CDR3 amino acids: CASSLETGGTGELFF. CDR3 in DNA: TGTGCCAGCAGCTTGGAGACAGGGGGCACCGGGGAGCTGTTTTTT.

The chain recombines TRBV27 with TRBJ2-1; D may be TRBD1 (6 bases). V was pared by 1 base and J by 2 bases, with 12 bases between. CDR3 size: 16 residues. Germline V gene sequence: CDR1 MNHEY, CDR2 SMNVEV (reference sequence). The CDR3 DNA reads as TGTGCCAGCAGTTTATGGGGCAGGGGCGCCTACAATGAGCAGTTCTTC. This encodes CASSLWGRGAYNEQFF.

The chain couples TRBV7-8 to TRBJ2-1; 8 nucleotides line up with TRBD2. This CDR3 has 14 residues. V shed 1 base and J 13 bases; nucleotides not matched to a gene: 9. The germline V gene has CDR1 SGHVS and CDR2 FQNEAQ. CDR3 sequence (DNA): TGTGCCAGCAGCTTAGAATTCGTGTTAGCGGGACAGTTCTTC. This codes for CASSLEFVLAGQFF.

The V and J genes are TRBV20-1 and TRBJ2-1; D uncertain. CDR1 is DFQATT, CDR2 SNEGSKA, per germline (reference sequence). V dropped 5 bases and J dropped 6 bases, with 17 bases sitting between them. The CDR3 is 14 residues long. In DNA, the CDR3 is TGCAGTGCTCCTCCTGGACGGAGTATCAATGAGCAGTTCTTC. Amino acid sequence: CSAPPGRSINEQFF.

This clonotype occurred a few times. The J gene is TRBJ2-7, the V gene TRBV9; no clear D. This CDR3 region has 14 residues. Germline CDR1 is SGDLS and CDR2 is YYNGEE. Trimming cost V 0 bases and J 0 bases, with 7 bases left between them. The CDR3 loop reads CASSVAASSYEQYF. The CDR3 DNA reads as TGTGCCAGCAGCGTAGCCGCGAGCTCCTACGAGCAGTACTTC.

This clonotype was detected only a few times. V gene TRBV7-9 combines with J gene TRBJ2-7; TRBD2 agrees at 11 bases. Trimming cost V 6 bases and J 3 bases; bases outside gene matches: 7. The CDR3 sequence is 15 residues long. CDR1 and CDR2 (germline): SEHNR, FQNEAQ (reference sequence). Written as DNA, the CDR3 is TGTGCCAGCAGAGATACTAGCGGGGGTATCTACGAGCAGTACTTC. Protein product: CASRDTSGGIYEQYF.

This clonotype occurred a few times. The chain couples TRBV5-1 to TRBJ2-1, with a tentative D call TRBD2 (5 bases). Germline CDR1 reads SGHRS; CDR2 reads YFSETQ. The CDR3 consists of 17 residues. Between the trimmed V and J ends, which lost 0 bases and 1 base, there was a span of 14 bases. The chain's CDR3 is CASSLGRAQRSYNEQFF. The CDR3 bases are TGCGCCAGCAGCTTGGGGCGGGCCCAGAGGTCCTACAATGAGCAGTTCTTC. Looking up the rest from reference TRBV5-1 and TRBJ2-1 gives the full variable domain: KAGVTQTPRYLIKTRGQQVTLSCSPISGHRSVSWYQQTPGQGLQFLFEYFSETQRNKGNFPGRFSGRQFSNSRSEMNVSTLELGDSALYLCASSLGRAQRSYNEQFFGPGTRLTVL.

The V gene is TRBV19, the J gene TRBJ2-5; TRBD1 matches at 9 bases. Trimming at V came to 9 bases and at J to 3 bases, leaving 8 bases not matched to a gene. The CDR3 sequence is 14 residues long. Germline values: CDR1 LNHDA, CDR2 SQIVND (reference sequence). The CDR3 DNA reads as TGTGCCAGCCCTTCCGGGACAGGGAAAGAGACCCAGTACTTC. It is translated as CASPSGTGKETQYF.

This clonotype was detected ten times or more. The chain employs TRBV27 and TRBJ1-1; D unclear. This CDR3 has 13 residues. V was trimmed by 3 bases and J by 1 base, leaving 6 bases between them. Germline values: CDR1 MNHEY, CDR2 SMNVEV (reference sequence). CDR3 protein: CASSFGGNTEAFF. The CDR3 region has the DNA TGTGCCAGCAGTTTCGGCGGGAACACTGAAGCTTTCTTT.

This clonotype was seen ten or more times. V is TRBV6-2 or TRBV6-3 and J is TRBJ2-5; 10 bases line up with TRBD2. The CDR3 has 15 residues. V was clipped by 5 bases and J by 5 bases; unmatched bases: 8. Germline assignment: CDR1 MNHEY and CDR2 SVGEGT. The CDR3 DNA sequence: TGTGCCAGCAGTGGGGCTAGCGGGAGTTTGGAGACCCAGTACTTC. Its translation is CASSGASGSLETQYF.

The table lists this clonotype with a few counts. The chain recombines TRBV7-2 with TRBJ1-5, with D tentatively TRBD1 (5 bases). From germline, CDR1 is SGHTA and CDR2 FQGNSA. The CDR3 loop spans 13 amino acids. V dropped 5 bases and J dropped 3 bases, with 8 bases sitting between them. The CDR3: CASSGTVNQPQHF. The DNA for the CDR3 is TGTGCCAGCAGCGGGACGGTCAATCAGCCCCAGCATTTT.

This clonotype was found a few times. CDR3: CASISGAASNQPQHF. For the CDR3, the DNA is TGTGCCAGCATCTCTGGGGCAGCTAGCAATCAGCCCCAGCATTTT. This chain connects TRBV6-6 to TRBJ1-5, with TRBD1 as a possible D gene (5 bases). CDR3 size: 15 residues. Germline-derived CDR1 and CDR2 are MNHNY and SVGAGI (reference sequence). The V end was cut by 7 bases, the J end by 0 bases, with 13 bases between.

The chain carries TRBV3-1 and TRBJ2-1; 13 bases match TRBD2. CDR3 size: 17 residues. From germline, CDR1 is LGHDT and CDR2 YNNKEL (reference sequence). After removal of 5 bases from V and 3 bases from J, the junction contained 7 bases not matched to a gene. In DNA, the CDR3 is TGTGCCAGCAGCAGAGGGACTAGCGGGACGCTCTACAATGAGCAGTTCTTC. Amino acid sequence: CASSRGTSGTLYNEQFF.

The rearrangement uses TRBV27 and TRBJ2-2; D is unresolved. The V and J ends lost 8 bases and 2 bases respectively, with 15 bases between them. The CDR3 length is 15 residues. Germline assignment: CDR1 MNHEY and CDR2 SMNVEV (reference sequence). CDR3 residues: CASQPHTGNTGELFF. CDR3 nucleotide sequence: TGTGCCAGCCAACCACACACTGGAAACACCGGGGAGCTGTTTTTT.

The sample holds many counts of this clonotype. The J gene is TRBJ1-1, the V gene TRBV7-2; D remains unclear. The germline V and J ends were trimmed by 5 bases and 10 bases, with 14 bases remaining between them. CDR1 is SGHTA and CDR2 is FQGNSA in the germline V gene. The CDR3 sequence is 12 residues long. CDR3 residues: CASSRPAGLAFF. For the CDR3, the DNA is TGTGCCAGCAGCCGACCGGCGGGATTAGCTTTCTTT.

This clonotype was seen many times. The gene calls are TRBV5-1 and TRBJ2-3; tentative D call: TRBD2 (6 bases). Germline lookup yields CDR1 SGHRS and CDR2 YFSETQ. Trimming stripped 4 bases from V and 6 bases from J, with 15 bases between. CDR3 length: 14 amino acids. CDR3 DNA: TGCGCCAGCAGCGCGGGGACCCTCGGGGATACGCAGTATTTT. Translation: CASSAGTLGDTQYF. The full variable domain, with the rest looked up from reference TRBV5-1 and TRBJ2-3, is KAGVTQTPRYLIKTRGQQVTLSCSPISGHRSVSWYQQTPGQGLQFLFEYFSETQRNKGNFPGRFSGRQFSNSRSEMNVSTLELGDSALYLCASSAGTLGDTQYFGPGTRLTVL.

This clonotype is deemed medium-sized. This chain links TRBV12-5 with TRBJ1-1, with TRBD1 as a possible D gene (6 bases). The germline CDR1 and CDR2 sequences are LGHNT and FRNRAP. V lost 9 bases to trimming and J lost 4 bases, with 18 bases between them. The CDR3 loop spans 14 amino acids. The CDR3 DNA follows: TGTGCTAGCTCTGGGGGGGCGCGTCGCACTGAAGCTTTCTTT. Protein product: CASSGGARRTEAFF.

Written as DNA, the CDR3 is TGCGCCAGCAAGGGCCCTCAATACGAGCAGTACTTC. This codes for CASKGPQYEQYF. This sequence joins TRBV10-2 and TRBJ2-7, with D uncertain. The CDR3 loop spans 12 amino acids. Looked up from germline, CDR1 is WSHSY and CDR2 is SAAADI. Trimming took off 7 bases at V and 4 bases at J, with 11 bases between the two ends.